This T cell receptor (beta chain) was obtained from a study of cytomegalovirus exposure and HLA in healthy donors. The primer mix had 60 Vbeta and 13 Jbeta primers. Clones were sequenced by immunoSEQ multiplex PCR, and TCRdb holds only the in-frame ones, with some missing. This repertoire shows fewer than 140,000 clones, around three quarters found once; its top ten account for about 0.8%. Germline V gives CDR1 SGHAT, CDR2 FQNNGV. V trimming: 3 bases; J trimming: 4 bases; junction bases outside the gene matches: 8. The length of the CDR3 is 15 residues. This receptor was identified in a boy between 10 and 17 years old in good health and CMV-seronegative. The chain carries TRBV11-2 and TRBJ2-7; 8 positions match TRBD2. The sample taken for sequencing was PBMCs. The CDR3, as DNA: TGTGCCAGCAGCTTCACGGGGGGGAACGCTTACGAGCAGTACTTC. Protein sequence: CASSFTGGNAYEQYF.